The 18 T cell receptor beta chains presented below share a single source sample, sequenced in a study of neoadjuvant nivolumab and ipilimumab in lung cancer. Clones were sequenced by immunoSEQ multiplex PCR, and TCRdb holds only the in-frame ones, with some missing. The sample includes 8,800 or so clones, roughly 77% seen only once; the top ten take around 3%. Sequencing used tumor tissue, obtained after neoadjuvant nivolumab, alone or with ipilimumab, at or shortly before surgery. These receptors all stem from an adult with non-small cell lung cancer.

This chain links TRBV6-9 with TRBJ2-1; D call uncertain. Trimming stripped 3 bases from V and 4 bases from J, with 19 bases between. This CDR3 comprises 17 residues. The V gene's germline CDR1 is MNHGY and CDR2 SVAAGI. The CDR3 sequence is CASSYPRLFAMYNEQFF. The CDR3 nucleotides read TGTGCCAGCAGTTACCCCCGCTTATTTGCCATGTACAATGAGCAGTTCTTC.

V is TRBV5-1 and J is TRBJ2-3; 14 nucleotides line up with TRBD2. The germline V gene encodes CDR1 SGHRS and CDR2 YFSETQ. This CDR3 spans 20 amino acids. V shed 4 bases, J shed 4 bases, and the junction held 17 bases outside the gene matches. CDR3 in amino acids: CASSPPGPGLAGEKSDTQYF. The CDR3 bases are TGCGCCAGCAGCCCGCCGGGTCCGGGACTAGCGGGAGAAAAGTCAGATACGCAGTATTTT.

The chain joins TRBV7-2 to TRBJ1-2, with a possible D match to TRBD1 (5 bases). Trimming removed 7 bases from V and 4 bases from J, with 19 bases in between. Per the germline V gene, CDR1 is SGHTA and CDR2 is FQGNSA. This CDR3 contains 15 residues. This CDR3 is CASTAHTGRSYGYTF. The DNA for the CDR3 is TGTGCCAGCACCGCCCATACGGGGCGCTCCTATGGCTACACCTTC.

V gene TRBV11-2 combines with J gene TRBJ2-7; TRBD1 matches at 7 bases. This CDR3 is 16 amino acids long. The V segment lost 5 bases and the J segment 1 base; nucleotides outside the gene matches: 11. The V gene's germline CDR1 is SGHAT and CDR2 FQNNGV. The CDR3 nucleotides read TGTGCCAGCAGCACTATACAGGGACAGAGATCCTACGAGCAGTACTTC. Translation: CASSTIQGQRSYEQYF.

The chain has TRBV2 and TRBJ2-7; maybe TRBD2 (6 bases). V lost 7 bases, J lost 1 base, and 14 bases lay in between. Germline V gives CDR1 SNHLY, CDR2 FYNNEI. This CDR3 is built from 14 residues. CDR3 sequence reads: CASNRRETSYEQYF. CDR3 DNA: TGTGCCAGCAATCGGAGGGAGACGTCCTACGAGCAGTACTTC.

This clone was seen only a few times. The chain carries TRBV6-1 and TRBJ2-7; 10 nucleotides agree with TRBD1. Germline CDR1 and CDR2: MNHNS and SASEGT. The V gene end was trimmed by 7 bases and the J gene end by 3 bases; junction bases not matched to a gene: 6. The CDR3 contains 14 residues. Here the CDR3 reads CASIFRDRGYEQYF. CDR3 sequence (DNA): TGTGCCAGCATCTTCCGGGACAGGGGCTACGAGCAGTACTTC.

The genes are TRBV7-8 and TRBJ2-7; 11 nucleotides match TRBD1. Per germline, CDR1 SGHVS and CDR2 FQNEAQ. The CDR3 contains 15 residues. With V trimmed by 8 bases and J by 0 bases, 6 bases remained unmatched. CDR3 sequence reads: CASGRDRGISYEQYF. The CDR3, as DNA: TGTGCCAGCGGACGGGACAGGGGGATCTCCTACGAGCAGTACTTC.

The chain is built from TRBV19 and TRBJ2-7; 13 bases align to TRBD2. CDR1 is LNHDA and CDR2 is SQIVND in the germline V gene (reference sequence). The CDR3 loop spans 13 amino acids. V lost 8 bases and J lost 4; bases outside the gene matches: 2. This CDR3 is CASGTSGNYEQYF. The CDR3, as DNA: TGTGCCAGTGGGACTAGCGGGAATTACGAGCAGTACTTC.

This clone has a handful of counts. The V gene is TRBV6-1, the J gene TRBJ2-1; 10 bases agree with TRBD2. CDR3 length equals 15 residues. After removal of 2 bases from V and 6 bases from J, the junction contained 4 bases not matched to a gene. CDR1 is MNHNS and CDR2 is SASEGT in the germline V gene. As DNA, the CDR3 is TGTGCCAGCAGTGAACGGGCTAGCGGGAGCAATGAGCAGTTCTTC. It translates to CASSERASGSNEQFF.

The DNA for the CDR3 is TGCGCCAGCAGCCAAGGTCGTTCTTCGCGGGGGGCGTCTGGCTACACCTTC. Amino acid sequence: CASSQGRSSRGASGYTF. The gene calls are TRBV4-3 and TRBJ1-2, with D perhaps matching TRBD1 (6 bases). The length of the CDR3 is 17 residues. With 1 base removed from V and 7 bases from J, the gap between germline ends came to 22 bases. CDR1 and CDR2 (germline): LGHNA, YSLEER.

The V and J genes are TRBV10-3 and TRBJ2-7; 9 positions agree with TRBD1. V shed 6 bases and J 2 bases; nucleotides not matched to a gene: 5. The CDR3 is 14 amino acids. CDR1 is ENHRY, CDR2 SYGVKD, per germline. The chain's CDR3 is CAISPGTGTYEQYF. The CDR3 nucleotides are TGTGCCATCAGCCCCGGGACAGGGACCTACGAGCAGTACTTC.

This clone was recorded only once. This sequence joins TRBV11-2 and TRBJ2-1, with 14 positions matching TRBD2. Germline values: CDR1 SGHAT, CDR2 FQNNGV. This CDR3 has 16 amino acids. With 5 bases clipped from V and 9 bases from J, the junction kept 9 bases outside the gene matches. The DNA of the CDR3 is TGTGCCAGCAGCCCTCCCGGGACTAGCGGGAGTATTGAGCAGTTCTTC. This codes for CASSPPGTSGSIEQFF.

This chain connects TRBV5-6 to TRBJ2-6; D call uncertain. V was pared by 1 base and J by 0 bases, with 8 bases between. CDR1 and CDR2 from the germline V gene are SGHDT and YYEEEE. The CDR3 consists of 16 residues. The CDR3 DNA is TGTGCCAGCAGCTTGATCGCTTTCTCTGGGGCCAACGTCCTGACTTTC. It is translated as CASSLIAFSGANVLTF.

This clone was seen a single time. The chain joins TRBV18 to TRBJ1-2; the D gene is possibly TRBD1 (5 bases). CDR1 KGHSH and CDR2 LQKENI come from the germline V gene. V was pared by 4 bases and J by 2 bases, with 11 bases between. This CDR3 is 14 amino acids long. The CDR3 is CASSLTDLNYGYTF. The CDR3 DNA sequence: TGTGCCAGCTCACTGACAGATTTGAACTATGGCTACACCTTC.

The chain employs TRBV25-1 and TRBJ1-1; D remains unclear. The CDR3 loop spans 11 amino acids. Germline CDR1 reads MGHDK; CDR2 reads SYGVNS. V was cut by 8 bases and J by 4 bases, with 8 bases left in between. The DNA of the CDR3 is TGTGCCAGCCGAACCCCCACTGAAGCTTTCTTT. The encoded protein is CASRTPTEAFF.

The chain combines TRBV5-6 with TRBJ1-2; 7 bases fit TRBD1. The CDR3 is 15 residues long. Per germline, CDR1 SGHDT and CDR2 YYEEEE. The ends lost 2 bases at V and 4 bases at J; junction bases unmatched: 8. The CDR3 DNA is TGTGCCAGCAGCTTTGGGGGACAGCAGCTCTATGGCTACACCTTC. It encodes CASSFGGQQLYGYTF. Complete variable domain (other parts from reference TRBV5-6 and TRBJ1-2): DAGVTQSPTHLIKTRGQQVTLRCSPKSGHDTVSWYQQALGQGPQFIFQYYEEEERQRGNFPDRFSGHQFPNYSSELNVNALLLGDSALYLCASSFGGQQLYGYTFGSGTRLTVV.

The chain joins TRBV7-8 to TRBJ2-1; possible D gene TRBD2, 6 bases. V was shortened by 5 bases and J by 7 bases, with 15 bases between the two germline ends. The CDR3 covers 14 residues. Germline V lookup: CDR1 SGHVS, CDR2 FQNEAQ. CDR3 sequence reads: CASSQRGGGNEQFF. In DNA, the CDR3 is TGTGCCAGCAGCCAACGGGGTGGAGGGAATGAGCAGTTCTTC.

This clone was observed once. CDR3 in amino acids: CASSLTSGTLNEQFF. In DNA, the CDR3 is TGTGCCAGCAGCTTAACTAGCGGGACACTCAATGAGCAGTTCTTC. The chain employs TRBV7-2 and TRBJ2-1, with TRBD2 matching 10 bases. Germline CDR1 reads SGHTA; CDR2 reads FQGNSA. The CDR3 runs 15 residues. After removal of 2 bases from V and 6 bases from J, the junction contained 4 bases not matched to a gene.